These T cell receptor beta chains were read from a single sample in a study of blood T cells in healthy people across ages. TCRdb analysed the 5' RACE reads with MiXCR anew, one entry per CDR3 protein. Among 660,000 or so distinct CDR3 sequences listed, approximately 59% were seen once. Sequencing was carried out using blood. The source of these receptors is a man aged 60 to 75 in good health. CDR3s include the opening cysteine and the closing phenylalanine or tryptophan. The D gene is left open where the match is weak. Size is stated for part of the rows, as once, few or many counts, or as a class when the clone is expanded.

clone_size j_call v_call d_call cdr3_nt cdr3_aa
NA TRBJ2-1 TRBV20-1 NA TGCAGTGCTAGCCCTTTTTACAACAATGAGCAGTTCTTC CSASPFYNNEQFF
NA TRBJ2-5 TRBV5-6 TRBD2 TGTGCCAGCAGCTTTGATAGCGGGTCAGAGACCCAGTACTTC CASSFDSGSETQYF
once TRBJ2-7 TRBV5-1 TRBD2 TGCGCCAGCAGTTTTGAGGGAGGGCCCTACGAGCAGTACTTC CASSFEGGPYEQYF
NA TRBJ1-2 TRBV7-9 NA TGTGCCAGCAGCCTAGGACTAGATGGCTACACCTTC CASSLGLDGYTF
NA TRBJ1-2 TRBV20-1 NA TGCAGTGCTAGAGATCCGGGTCGTTGGGGCTACACCTTC CSARDPGRWGYTF
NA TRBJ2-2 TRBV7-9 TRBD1 TGTGCCAGCAGCTCCCACAGGGGGCTAACCGGGGAGCTGTTTTTT CASSSHRGLTGELFF
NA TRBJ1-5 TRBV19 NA TGTGCCAGTAGTATAGTTAAGGTGAGCAATCAGCCCCAGCATTTT CASSIVKVSNQPQHF
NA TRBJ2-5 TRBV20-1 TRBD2 TGCAGTGCCCAGTTCGGGACTAGCGGGGACCAAGAGACCCAGTACTTC CSAQFGTSGDQETQYF
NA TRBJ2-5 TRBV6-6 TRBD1 TGTGCCAGCAGTTCGACAGGGGGCGTTGAGACCCAGTACTTC CASSSTGGVETQYF
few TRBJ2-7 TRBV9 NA TGTGCCAGCAGCGTAGGACGACTAACCGACTCCTACGAGCAGTACTTC CASSVGRLTDSYEQYF
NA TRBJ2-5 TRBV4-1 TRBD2 TGCGCCAGCAGCCAATTTTGGCGGGGGGGCCTTTCGCAGGAGACCCAGTACTTC CASSQFWRGGLSQETQYF
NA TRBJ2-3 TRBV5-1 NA TGCGCCAGCACCCCCGGACCCCGGGGGAACACAGATACGCAGTATTTT CASTPGPRGNTDTQYF
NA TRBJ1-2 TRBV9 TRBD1 TGTGCCAGCAGGGAAGGCCCGACAGGGGCCTATGGCTACACCTTC CASREGPTGAYGYTF
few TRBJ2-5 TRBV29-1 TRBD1 TGCAGCGTTGGACCCACAGGGGGCAAGGAGACCCAGTACTTC CSVGPTGGKETQYF
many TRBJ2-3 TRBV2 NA TGTGCCAGCGCTGACACAGATACGCAGTATTTT CASADTDTQYF
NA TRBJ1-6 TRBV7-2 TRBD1 TGTGCCAGCAGCTCTGAGGGGACAGGGAATTCACCCCTCCACTTT CASSSEGTGNSPLHF
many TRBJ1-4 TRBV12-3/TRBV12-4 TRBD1 TGTGCCAGCAGCAGGGGGGTCGAAAAACTGTTTTTT CASSRGVEKLFF
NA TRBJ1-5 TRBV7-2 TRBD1 TGTGCCAGCAGCTTGCGTTCAGGGGGTTTCTGGGAGCCCCAGCATTTT CASSLRSGGFWEPQHF
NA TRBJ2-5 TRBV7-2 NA TGTGCCAGCAGCGCGGAGTGGGGAGAGACCCAGTACTTC CASSAEWGETQYF
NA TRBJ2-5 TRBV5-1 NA TGCGCCAGCAGCTTGGAAGCGTACAGGCAAGAGACCCAGTACTTC CASSLEAYRQETQYF
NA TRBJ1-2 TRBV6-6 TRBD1 TGTGCCAGCAGGTCTGACACAGGGGAGGGATATGGCTACACCTTC CASRSDTGEGYGYTF
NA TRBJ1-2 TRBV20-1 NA TGCAGTGCTAGGGGCACCCTGTGGTATGGCTACACCTTC CSARGTLWYGYTF
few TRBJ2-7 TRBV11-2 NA TGTGCCAGCAGCCCCGCCGGCGTCTACGAGCAGTACTTC CASSPAGVYEQYF
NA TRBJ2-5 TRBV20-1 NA TGCAGTGCCAATAGGGACTACCAAGAGACCCAGTACTTC CSANRDYQETQYF
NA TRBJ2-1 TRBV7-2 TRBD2 TGTGCCAGCAGCTTAGCCCTAAGCGGGGGGGAGCAGTTCTTC CASSLALSGGEQFF
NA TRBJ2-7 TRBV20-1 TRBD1 TGCAGTGCCCTCGAGCAGGGGGTCTCCTACGAGCAGTACTTC CSALEQGVSYEQYF
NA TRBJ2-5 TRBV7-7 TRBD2 TGTGCCAGCAGCTTAGGGCTAGCGGGGACCCAAGAGACCCAGTACTTC CASSLGLAGTQETQYF
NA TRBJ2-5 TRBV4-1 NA TGCGCCAGCAGCCAAGTCGCCGAGACCCAGTACTTC CASSQVAETQYF
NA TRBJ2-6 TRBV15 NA TGTGCCACCAGCAGAGACAGGGCCAACGTCCTGACTTTC CATSRDRANVLTF